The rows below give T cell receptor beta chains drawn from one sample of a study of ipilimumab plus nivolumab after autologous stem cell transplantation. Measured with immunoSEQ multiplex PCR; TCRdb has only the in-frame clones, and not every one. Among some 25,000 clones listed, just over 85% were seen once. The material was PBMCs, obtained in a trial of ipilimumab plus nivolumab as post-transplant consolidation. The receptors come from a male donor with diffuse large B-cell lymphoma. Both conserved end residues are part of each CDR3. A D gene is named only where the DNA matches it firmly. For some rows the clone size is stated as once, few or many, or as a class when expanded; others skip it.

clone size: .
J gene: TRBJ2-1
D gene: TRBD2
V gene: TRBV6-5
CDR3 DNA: TGTGCCAGCAGTTCTTGGACTAGCGGGTTATATGAGCAGTTCTTC
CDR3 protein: CASSSWTSGLYEQFF

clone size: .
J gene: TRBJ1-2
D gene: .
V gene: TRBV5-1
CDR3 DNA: TGCGCCAGCAGCTTGTGGGGAGGCTCCTATGGCTACACCTTC
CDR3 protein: CASSLWGGSYGYTF

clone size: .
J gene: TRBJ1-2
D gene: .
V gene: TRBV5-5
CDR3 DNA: TGTGCCAGCAGCTCGGGAGTGGGCTATGATGGCTACACCTTC
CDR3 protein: CASSSGVGYDGYTF

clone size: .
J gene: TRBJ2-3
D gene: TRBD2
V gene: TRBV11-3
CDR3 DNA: TGTGCCAGCAGCTTATTAGCGGGGGGCACAGATACGCAGTATTTT
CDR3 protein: CASSLLAGGTDTQYF

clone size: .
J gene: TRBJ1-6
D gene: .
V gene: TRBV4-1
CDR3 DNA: TGCGCCAGCAGCCCAAAGGCCATGGACTATAATTCACCCCTCCACTTT
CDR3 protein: CASSPKAMDYNSPLHF

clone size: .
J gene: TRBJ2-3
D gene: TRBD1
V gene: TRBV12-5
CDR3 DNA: TGTGCTAGTGGTTTGGTACTTTACGACAGGGGTGCAGATACGCAGTATTTT
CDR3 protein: CASGLVLYDRGADTQYF

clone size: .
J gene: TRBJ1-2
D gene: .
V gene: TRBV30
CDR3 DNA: TGTGCCTGGAGTGCCCGGGGCCCGGAGGGCTACACCTTC
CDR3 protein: CAWSARGPEGYTF

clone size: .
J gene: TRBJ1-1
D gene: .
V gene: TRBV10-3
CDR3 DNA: TGTGCCATCAGCCGGGACACAAACATTGAAGCTTTCTTT
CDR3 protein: CAISRDTNIEAFF

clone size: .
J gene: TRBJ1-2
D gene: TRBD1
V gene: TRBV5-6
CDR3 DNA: TGTGCCAGCAGCTTGACAGGGGGCGGAGGCTACACCTTC
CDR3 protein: CASSLTGGGGYTF

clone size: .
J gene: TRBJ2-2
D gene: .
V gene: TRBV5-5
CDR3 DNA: TGTGCCAGCAGCGCCAATCCCGGGTTGAACACCGGGGAGCTGTTTTTT
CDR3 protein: CASSANPGLNTGELFF

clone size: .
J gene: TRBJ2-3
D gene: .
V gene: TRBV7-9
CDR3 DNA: TGTGCCAGCAGCTTTGTGGGGATGGGAGATACGCAGTATTTT
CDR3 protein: CASSFVGMGDTQYF

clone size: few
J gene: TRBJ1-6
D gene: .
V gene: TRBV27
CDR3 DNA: TGTGCCAGCAGTTTTAGTGTGCCTACCCGGGGCGTTAATAATTCACCCCTCCACTTT
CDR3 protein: CASSFSVPTRGVNNSPLHF

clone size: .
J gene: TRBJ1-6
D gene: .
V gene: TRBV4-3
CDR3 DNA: TGCGCCAGCAGCCAAGATACGATCTCCTATAATTCACCCCTCCACTTT
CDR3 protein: CASSQDTISYNSPLHF

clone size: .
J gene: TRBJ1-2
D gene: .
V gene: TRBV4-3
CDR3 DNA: TGCGCCAGCAGCCAAGATATGAGCTATGGCTACACCTTC
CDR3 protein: CASSQDMSYGYTF

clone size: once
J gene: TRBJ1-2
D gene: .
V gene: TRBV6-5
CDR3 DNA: TGTGCCAGCAGCGGCGGACGTTCGAGGGGCTATGGCTACACCTTC
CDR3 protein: CASSGGRSRGYGYTF

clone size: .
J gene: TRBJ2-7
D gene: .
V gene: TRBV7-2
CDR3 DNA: TGTGCCAGCAGCTCCGGACGGGGATACGAGCAGTACTTC
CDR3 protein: CASSSGRGYEQYF

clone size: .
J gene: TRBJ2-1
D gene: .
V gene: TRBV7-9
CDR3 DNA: TGTGCCAGCAGCAAAAATGGCGCCAGGGGGGCAAGTCATGAGCAGTTCTTC
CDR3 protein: CASSKNGARGASHEQFF

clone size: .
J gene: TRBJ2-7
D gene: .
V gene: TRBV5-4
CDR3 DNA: TGTGCCAGCAGCCTTGTTCCGGGCAGGATCAACGAGCAGTACTTC
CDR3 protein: CASSLVPGRINEQYF

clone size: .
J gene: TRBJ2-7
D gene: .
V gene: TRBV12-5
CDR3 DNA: TGTGCTAGTGGGGGAGGAAGCTCCTACGAGCAGTACTTC
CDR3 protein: CASGGGSSYEQYF

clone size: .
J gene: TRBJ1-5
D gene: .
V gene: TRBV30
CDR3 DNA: TGTGCCTGGAGTGTCTTTGTTAGCAATCAGCCCCAGCATTTT
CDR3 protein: CAWSVFVSNQPQHF

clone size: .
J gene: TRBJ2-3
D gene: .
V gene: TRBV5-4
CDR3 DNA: TGTGCCAGCAGCCCCGACTGGCTAGAGCCAGATACGCAGTATTTT
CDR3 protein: CASSPDWLEPDTQYF

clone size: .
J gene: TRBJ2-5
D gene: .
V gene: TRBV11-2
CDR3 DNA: TGTGCCAGCAGCTTAAGGACTGACCAAGAGACCCAGTACTTC
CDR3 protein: CASSLRTDQETQYF

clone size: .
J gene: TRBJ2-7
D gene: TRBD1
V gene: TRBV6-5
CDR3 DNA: TGTGCCAGCAGTTACGACAGGGGGCGGCCCTCCTACGAGCAGTACTTC
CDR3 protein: CASSYDRGRPSYEQYF

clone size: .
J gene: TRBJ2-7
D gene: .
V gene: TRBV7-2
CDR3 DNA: TGTGCCAGCAGCTTTTTGCAGGGCATTAACGAGCAGTACTTC
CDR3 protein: CASSFLQGINEQYF

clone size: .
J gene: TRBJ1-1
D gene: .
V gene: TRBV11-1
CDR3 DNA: TGTGCCAGCAGCCTGGGGTGGGTGAACACTGAAGCTTTCTTT
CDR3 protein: CASSLGWVNTEAFF

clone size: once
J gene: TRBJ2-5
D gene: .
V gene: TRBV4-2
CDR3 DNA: TGTGCCAGCAGCCAAGAGGGGAGGTTAGGAGAGACCCAGTACTTC
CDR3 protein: CASSQEGRLGETQYF

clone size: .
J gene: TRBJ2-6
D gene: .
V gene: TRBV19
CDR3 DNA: TGTGCCAGTAGTATCTTGAGGGTGTCTGGGGCCAACGTCCTGACTTTC
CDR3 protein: CASSILRVSGANVLTF

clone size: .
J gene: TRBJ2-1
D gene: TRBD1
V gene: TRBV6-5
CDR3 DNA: TGTGCCAGCAGAGGACAGGTGTGGCCCCGTGGTGAGCAGTTCTTC
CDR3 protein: CASRGQVWPRGEQFF

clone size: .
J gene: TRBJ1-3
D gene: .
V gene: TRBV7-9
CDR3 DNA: TGTGCCAGCAGCCCGAACTGGCGCTCTGGAAACACCATATATTTT
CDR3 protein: CASSPNWRSGNTIYF

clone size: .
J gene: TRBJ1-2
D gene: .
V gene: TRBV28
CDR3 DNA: TGTGCCAGCAGGACCCCCATTGGGACTAACTATGGCTACACCTTC
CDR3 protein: CASRTPIGTNYGYTF

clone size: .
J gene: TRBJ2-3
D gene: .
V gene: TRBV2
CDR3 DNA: TGTGCCAGCAACGCCGGGACCGAGCACGATACGCAGTATTTT
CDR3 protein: CASNAGTEHDTQYF

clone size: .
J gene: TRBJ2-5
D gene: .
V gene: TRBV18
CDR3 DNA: TGTGCCAGCTCACCACGGGGCCAACAAGAGACCCAGTACTTC
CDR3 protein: CASSPRGQQETQYF

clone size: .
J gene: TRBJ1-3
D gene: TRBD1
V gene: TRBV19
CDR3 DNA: TGTGCCACCCGGACAGGAAGAAACACCATATATTTT
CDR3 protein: CATRTGRNTIYF

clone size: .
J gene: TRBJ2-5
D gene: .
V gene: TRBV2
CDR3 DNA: TGTGCCAGCAGAGGGATCCAGGGGTCAGAGACCCAGTACTTC
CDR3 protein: CASRGIQGSETQYF

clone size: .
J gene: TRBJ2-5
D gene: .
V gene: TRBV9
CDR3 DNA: TGTGCCAGCAGCGCCGGGCGGGGAGAGACCCAGTACTTC
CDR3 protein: CASSAGRGETQYF

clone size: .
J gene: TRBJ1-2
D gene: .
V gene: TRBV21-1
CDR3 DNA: TGTGCCAGCAGCCACAGGGGGTATGGCTACACCTTC
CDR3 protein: CASSHRGYGYTF

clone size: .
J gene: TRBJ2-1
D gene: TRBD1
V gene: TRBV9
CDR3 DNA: TGTGCCAGCAGCACACAGGGGGCCCCCTACAATGAGCAGTTCTTC
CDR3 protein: CASSTQGAPYNEQFF

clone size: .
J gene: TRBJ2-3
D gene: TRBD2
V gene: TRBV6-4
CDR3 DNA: TGTGCCAGCAGTCGAAAACCGACCTCCGGGACTAGCGTGTCAGATACGCAGTATTTT
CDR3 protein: CASSRKPTSGTSVSDTQYF

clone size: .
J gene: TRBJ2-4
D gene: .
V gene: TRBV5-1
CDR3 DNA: TGCGCCAGCAGCTTGGGTGGGGTTTCGGGAAACATTCAGTACTTC
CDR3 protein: CASSLGGVSGNIQYF

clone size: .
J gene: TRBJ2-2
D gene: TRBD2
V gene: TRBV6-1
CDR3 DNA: TGTGCCAGCAGTGAACTAGCGGGGGGTGAGTCCGGGGAGCTGTTTTTT
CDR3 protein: CASSELAGGESGELFF

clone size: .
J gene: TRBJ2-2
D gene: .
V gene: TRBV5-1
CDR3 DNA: TGCGCCAGCAGCTTGGAGGGCAGGGTTGACACCGGGGAGCTGTTTTTT
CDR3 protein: CASSLEGRVDTGELFF

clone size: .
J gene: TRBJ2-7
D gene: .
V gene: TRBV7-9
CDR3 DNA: TGTGCCAGCAGCTTAGGAGAGGGGAGCTACTACGAGCAGTACTTC
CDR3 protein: CASSLGEGSYYEQYF

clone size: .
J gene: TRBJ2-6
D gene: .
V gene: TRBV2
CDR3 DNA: TGTGCCAGCAGTGAGTCTGGGGCCAACGTCCTGACTTTC
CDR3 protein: CASSESGANVLTF

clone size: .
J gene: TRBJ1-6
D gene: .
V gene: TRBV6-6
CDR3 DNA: TGTGCCAACCGAGTCACAGAGCATAATTCACCCCTCCACTTT
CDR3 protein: CANRVTEHNSPLHF

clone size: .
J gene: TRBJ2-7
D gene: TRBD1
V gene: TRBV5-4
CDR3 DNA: TGTGCCAGCAGCCCTAGACAGGGGGCGCTTGGGACGTCCTACGAGCAGTACTTC
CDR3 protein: CASSPRQGALGTSYEQYF

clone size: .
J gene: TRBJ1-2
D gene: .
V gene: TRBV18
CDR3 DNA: TGTGCCAGCTCACCCGCCGGTGGCAACTATGGCTACACCTTC
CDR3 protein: CASSPAGGNYGYTF

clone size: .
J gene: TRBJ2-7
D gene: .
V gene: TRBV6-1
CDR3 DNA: TGTGCCATCAGTGAGTCGTTCGTGCTCTACAGCTCCTACGAGCAGTACTTC
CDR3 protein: CAISESFVLYSSYEQYF

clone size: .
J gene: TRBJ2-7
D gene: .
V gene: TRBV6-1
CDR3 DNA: TGTGCCAGCAGTTTAAACTCCTACGAGCAGTACTTC
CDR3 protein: CASSLNSYEQYF